The clone carrying this T cell receptor (beta chain) was picked up many times. This entry belongs to a study of T cells in Graves' hyperthyroidism and ophthalmopathy. The CDR3 has 14 amino acids. Trimming took 5 bases from V and 8 from J, leaving 15 bases between them. Germline V gene sequence: CDR1 MNHNS, CDR2 SASEGT. Regions amplified from RNA transcripts were the TCR beta CDR3 regions. The HTBI primer set drove a first-round RT-PCR of the TCR CDR3. Using its own MiXCR run on the multiplex PCR reads, TCRdb lists one record per CDR3 protein. This table holds approximately 380,000 distinct CDR3 sequences, around 18% found once. Using around 10 ml of fresh peripheral blood, PBMCs were prepared.

The rearrangement joins TRBV6-1 to TRBJ1-4; possibly TRBD1 for D (6 bases). The sequence derives from a man between 18 and 35 years old with Graves' ophthalmopathy. The sequenced sample was blood. Here the CDR3 reads CASSYGRGGEKLFF. In nucleotides, the CDR3 is TGTGCCAGCAGTTACGGCAGGGGAGGCGAAAAACTGTTTTTT.